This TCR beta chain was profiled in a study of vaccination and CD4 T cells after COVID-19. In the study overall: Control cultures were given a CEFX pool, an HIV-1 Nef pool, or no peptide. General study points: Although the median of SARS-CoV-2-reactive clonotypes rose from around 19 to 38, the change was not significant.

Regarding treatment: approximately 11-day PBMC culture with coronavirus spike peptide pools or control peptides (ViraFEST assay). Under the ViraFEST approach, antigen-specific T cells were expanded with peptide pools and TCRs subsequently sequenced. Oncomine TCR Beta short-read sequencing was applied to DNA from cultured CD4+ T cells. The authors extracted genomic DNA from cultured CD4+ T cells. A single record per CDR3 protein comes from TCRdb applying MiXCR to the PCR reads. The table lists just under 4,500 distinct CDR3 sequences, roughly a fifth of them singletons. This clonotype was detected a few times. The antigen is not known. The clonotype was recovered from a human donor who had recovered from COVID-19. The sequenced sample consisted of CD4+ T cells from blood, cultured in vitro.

This CDR3 is CASSLVIAPQETQYF. The CDR3 coding sequence is TGTGCCAGCAGCTTAGTTATAGCGCCCCAAGAGACCCAGTACTTC. The chain carries TRBV7-2 and TRBJ2-5, with a tentative D call TRBD2 (5 bases). V lost 1 base and J 1 base, leaving 10 bases between the germline ends. The CDR3 covers 15 residues. Per germline, CDR1 SGHTA and CDR2 FQGNSA.